The rows below give T cell receptor beta chains drawn from one sample of a study of blood T cell repertoires in COVID-19. The repertoire was sequenced with immunoSEQ multiplex PCR; TCRdb's copy has only in-frame clones and lacks some. The sample shows 70,000 to 90,000 clones, approximately 86% of them seen only once. What was sequenced was peripheral blood. Receptors were obtained from an elderly man with COVID-19, enrolled during active disease. CDR3s include the opening cysteine and the closing phenylalanine or tryptophan. A D gene is named only where the DNA matches it firmly. Only some rows state a clone size, as once, few, many or a class for expanded clones.

J: TRBJ1-2; V: TRBV5-1; D: TRBD1; size: once; DNA: TGCGCCAGCAGCGCATCAGACAGGGAAGACGGCTACACCTTC; CDR3: CASSASDREDGYTF
J: TRBJ1-2; V: TRBV4-1; D: NA; size: once; DNA: TGCGCCAGCAGCCAAGACAGGGACTATGGCTACACCTTC; CDR3: CASSQDRDYGYTF
J: TRBJ1-1; V: TRBV5-1; D: TRBD1; size: NA; DNA: TGCGCCAGCAGCCCAAGGACAGGCGAGGCCACTGAAGCTTTCTTT; CDR3: CASSPRTGEATEAFF
J: TRBJ1-1; V: TRBV4-3; D: NA; size: once; DNA: TGCGCCAGCAGCCAAGATAGGGGAATCGGAGCTTTCTTT; CDR3: CASSQDRGIGAFF
J: TRBJ1-2; V: TRBV6-5; D: TRBD1; size: once; DNA: TGTGCCAGCTGGGACAGGGTAGAAGGCGGCTACACCTTC; CDR3: CASWDRVEGGYTF
J: TRBJ2-7; V: TRBV4-2; D: NA; size: NA; DNA: TGTGCCAGCAGCCAAGAAGAATGGGGCGTGAGCTACGAGCAGTACTTC; CDR3: CASSQEEWGVSYEQYF
J: TRBJ1-5; V: TRBV6-5; D: NA; size: once; DNA: TGTGCCAGCAGTTCCCTCAATCAGCCCCAGCATTTT; CDR3: CASSSLNQPQHF
J: TRBJ1-1; V: TRBV27; D: TRBD1; size: NA; DNA: TGTGCCAGCAGTTTATCGAGGACAGGGGTGAACACTGAAGCTTTCTTT; CDR3: CASSLSRTGVNTEAFF
J: TRBJ1-1; V: TRBV6-5; D: NA; size: NA; DNA: TGTGCCAGCAGCGAGACCTGGGCCCCGAGAACTGAAGCTTTCTTT; CDR3: CASSETWAPRTEAFF
J: TRBJ2-2; V: TRBV12-5; D: NA; size: once; DNA: TGTGCTAGTGGGCCGGACGGGAACGCGAACACCGGGGAGCTGTTTTTT; CDR3: CASGPDGNANTGELFF
J: TRBJ2-1; V: TRBV23-1; D: TRBD2; size: NA; DNA: TGCGCCAGCACTGTAGCGGGGGGGCTAAAGCAGTTCTTC; CDR3: CASTVAGGLKQFF
J: TRBJ1-4; V: TRBV29-1; D: NA; size: NA; DNA: TGCAGCGTAGACAGTGATGAAAAACTGTTTTTT; CDR3: CSVDSDEKLFF
J: TRBJ2-7; V: TRBV15; D: NA; size: NA; DNA: TGTGCCACCAGCAGAGCCCTCTTCAGCTACGAGCAGTACTTC; CDR3: CATSRALFSYEQYF
J: TRBJ1-1; V: TRBV5-1; D: NA; size: once; DNA: TGCGCCAGCAGCTTGTTAATGCAGGGAGGAACTGAAGCTTTCTTT; CDR3: CASSLLMQGGTEAFF
J: TRBJ2-7; V: TRBV5-1; D: NA; size: NA; DNA: TGCGCCAGCAGCTTGGCGTTGGGGGGCTACGAGCAGTACTTC; CDR3: CASSLALGGYEQYF
J: TRBJ2-5; V: TRBV7-9; D: TRBD2; size: NA; DNA: TGTGCCAGCAGCTTACCGAAGGGACTAGCGGGGGGCGGAGAGACCCAGTACTTC; CDR3: CASSLPKGLAGGGETQYF
J: TRBJ1-6; V: TRBV9; D: NA; size: NA; DNA: TGTGCCAGCAGCCTCACACCAGACATCAATTCACCCCTCCACTTT; CDR3: CASSLTPDINSPLHF
J: TRBJ1-6; V: TRBV5-1; D: TRBD1; size: NA; DNA: TGCGCCAGCAGCTCCGGGACAGGGAATTCACCCCTCCACTTT; CDR3: CASSSGTGNSPLHF
J: TRBJ1-1; V: TRBV7-2; D: NA; size: NA; DNA: TGTGCCAGCAGCGTAATGCAGGGTGGTTCTGAAGCTTTCTTT; CDR3: CASSVMQGGSEAFF
J: TRBJ1-3; V: TRBV4-2; D: NA; size: NA; DNA: TGTGCCAGCAGAGTTGCTGCGGCAAGTGGAAACACCATATATTTT; CDR3: CASRVAAASGNTIYF
J: TRBJ2-1; V: TRBV12-3/TRBV12-4; D: TRBD1; size: NA; DNA: TGTGCCAGCAGCACTGGACAGGGGCAGTTCTTC; CDR3: CASSTGQGQFF
J: TRBJ1-5; V: TRBV6-5; D: TRBD1; size: NA; DNA: TGTGCCAGCAGTTACTCGAACAGGGGCGCACATCAGCCCCAGCATTTT; CDR3: CASSYSNRGAHQPQHF
J: TRBJ1-1; V: TRBV2; D: TRBD1; size: NA; DNA: TGTGCCAGCAGTGCGCAGGGGGCGTCGAGCACTGAAGCTTTCTTT; CDR3: CASSAQGASSTEAFF